This T cell receptor beta chain is drawn from a study of Ad26.COV2.S vaccination and SARS-CoV-2 variants. Study-wide findings and caveats: Assessments of TCR breadth and depth may have underestimated the total T cell responses. Spike-specific TCR breadth in vaccine recipients exceeded that seen in placebo recipients. Breadth of non-spike TCRs did not differ between vaccinees and placebo recipients.

V was trimmed by 7 bases and J by 7 bases, leaving 12 bases between them. The CDR3 has 12 amino acids. The count of this clone is one. Antigen unknown. The method was immunoSEQ multiplex PCR; TCRdb's version includes in-frame clones alone and lacks a portion of them. The sample records tens of thousands of clones, less than 85% being singletons. The chain has TRBV12-3 or TRBV12-4 and TRBJ2-3; D not certain. This TCR derives from a human donor who had recovered from COVID-19. The source material was peripheral blood, sampled after recovery from COVID-19. CDR3 protein: CASTAFPNTQYF. Here the CDR3 DNA reads TGTGCCAGCACTGCCTTTCCCAATACGCAGTATTTT.